This T cell receptor (beta chain) was recorded in a study of cytomegalovirus exposure and HLA in healthy donors. Worth noting for this clone: What it binds is not known.

Vbeta (60) and Jbeta (13) primers were used in the PCR. The table came from immunoSEQ multiplex PCR; TCRdb's copy has only in-frame clones and leaves some out. Here the sample spans 250,000 to 300,000 clones, roughly 91% being singletons. Study observations and caveats: Sequencing depth across donors, presence/absence analyses assumed, was roughly uniform.

The CDR3 runs 13 residues. Germline V CDR1 and CDR2: MGHRA, YSYEKL. Trimming stripped 3 bases from V and 7 bases from J, with 9 bases between. The TCR originated in a girl under 10 years old in good health and CMV-seronegative. The chain links TRBV4-1 to TRBJ2-2, with D uncertain. Sequencing was done on a sample of PBMCs. CDR3 region: CASSHPPSGELFF. CDR3 nucleotide sequence: TGCGCCAGCAGCCACCCCCCGAGCGGGGAGCTGTTTTTT.